This T cell receptor (beta chain) was sequenced in a study of CD8 T cells in Susac syndrome. The CDR3 length is 12 residues. CDR1 and CDR2 (germline): MDHEN, SYDVKM. J was trimmed by 12 bases and V by 1 base; bases with no gene match: 5. RNA in amounts of roughly 0.5 to 1 ug was reverse transcribed with random hexamers. An immunoSEQ multiplex PCR generated amplified TCR beta CDR3 products spanning 54 Vbeta and 13 Jbeta. One entry per CDR3 protein, called by TCRdb with MiXCR from the immunoSEQ multiplex PCR reads. Among about 200,000 distinct CDR3 sequences listed, 85% to 95% were seen once. This clonotype was counted a single time.

The clonotype was recovered from a human donor in good health. The sequenced material came from CD4+ T cells from PBMCs. The V and J genes are TRBV28 and TRBJ2-7; 8 bases match TRBD2. CDR3: CASSLSGGKWYV. In DNA, the CDR3 is TGTGCCAGCAGTTTATCGGGGGGGAAGTGGTACGTC.